Here is one T cell receptor beta chain with its context. Participants spanned ages roughly 18 to 95 years and resided in over 20 US areas. These data are taken from a study of blood T cell repertoires in COVID-19. Overall study context: Sources were T cells, B-cell-depleted T cells, or PBMCs; the material itself was cDNA or gDNA.

Libraries were prepared by immunoSEQ multiplex PCR; TCRdb keeps only in-frame clonotypes and omits some of them. The data contain about 170,000 clones, about 80% of them singletons. The CDR3 length is 16 residues. The germline gives CDR1 MNHEY, CDR2 SVGEGT. Trimming removed 0 bases at V and 0 bases at J, with 12 bases between. The source is a woman aged 70-85 years in a cohort exposed to, infected with or recovered from COVID-19 (not recorded which). Sequenced: PBMCs or T cells enriched from blood (not recorded which). The chain is built from TRBV6-2 or TRBV6-3 and TRBJ2-7; D call uncertain. In DNA, the CDR3 is TGTGCCAGCAGTTACTCGAGGATTCACTACTCCTACGAGCAGTACTTC. This encodes CASSYSRIHYSYEQYF.